These T cell receptor beta chains were read from a single sample in a study of OX40 agonist ivuxolimab in advanced cancers. The data were produced by immunoSEQ multiplex PCR, yet TCRdb's version contains in-frame clones alone and is incomplete. This table holds about 58,000 clones, over 65% found once. Material: CD4+ or CD8+ T cells sorted from blood, obtained in a trial of the OX40 agonist ivuxolimab. The origin of the receptors is an adult with an advanced solid tumor such as melanoma, head and neck, liver or kidney cancer. The CDR3 runs from the conserved cysteine through the conserved F or W. A D gene is named only where the DNA matches it firmly. Clone size appears in some rows only: once, few, many, or a class for an expanded clone.

>TRBJ1-2|.|.|TRBV6-1
TGTGCCAGCAGTGGTGACAGGAAAGCAGCCTACACCTTC
CASSGDRKAAYTF
>TRBJ2-5|.|.|TRBV5-1
TGCGCCAGCAGCTTTTCAGGGGCGCGAGAGACCCAGTACTTC
CASSFSGARETQYF
>TRBJ2-1|.|TRBD2|TRBV30
TGTGCCTGGAGTATTGGTAGCGGGGGGTACAATGAGCAGTTCTTC
CAWSIGSGGYNEQFF
>TRBJ1-4|.|.|TRBV6-1
TGTGCCAGCAGTTTAGGGGTCACTAATGAAAAACTGTTTTTT
CASSLGVTNEKLFF
>TRBJ2-7|.|TRBD2|TRBV7-2
TGTGCCAGCAGCCCAAGGAGCGGCGGGGGGGCCGGGTCCTACGAGCAGTACTTC
CASSPRSGGGAGSYEQYF
>TRBJ2-5|.|TRBD1|TRBV7-2
TGTGCCAGCAGCTTAGTCTCTACAGGGGGCACTGAGACCCAGTACTTC
CASSLVSTGGTETQYF
>TRBJ1-1|few|.|TRBV7-3
TGTGCCAGCAGCACTCAGAGGAACACTGAAGCTTTCTTT
CASSTQRNTEAFF
>TRBJ2-1|once|.|TRBV5-1
TGCGCCAGCAGCTTGGCTAGCCGATACAATGAGCAGTTCTTC
CASSLASRYNEQFF
>TRBJ1-4|once|.|TRBV2
TGTGCCAGCTGCCCGAGCGGGGCGCCCGCAACTAATGAAAAACTGTTTTTT
CASCPSGAPATNEKLFF
>TRBJ1-4|.|TRBD1|TRBV7-6
TGTGCCAGCAGCTTAGCAGGGGGCCCCTATGAAAAACTGTTTTTT
CASSLAGGPYEKLFF
>TRBJ2-7|.|.|TRBV4-2
TGTGCCAGCAGCCAAGTGTCGAGCCAGGGAGGCGAGCAGTACTTC
CASSQVSSQGGEQYF
>TRBJ1-1|.|.|TRBV9
TGTGCCAGCAGCGTACAGAGTCAAACTGAAGCTTTCTTT
CASSVQSQTEAFF
>TRBJ2-2|.|.|TRBV4-3
TGCGCCAGCAGCCAAGATGGATCTTACACAGGAACCGGGGAGCTGTTTTTT
CASSQDGSYTGTGELFF
>TRBJ2-3|.|.|TRBV11-2
TGTGCCAGCAGCTTAGCGACAGCTACTAGCACAGATACGCAGTATTTT
CASSLATATSTDTQYF
>TRBJ1-2|.|.|TRBV7-9
TGTGCCAGCAGTCAGGATTCCTATTATGGCTACACCTTC
CASSQDSYYGYTF
>TRBJ1-1|.|TRBD1|TRBV7-6
TGTGCCAGCAGCTTATCAGGGGGCGGGGGTGTGAACACTGAAGCTTTCTTT
CASSLSGGGGVNTEAFF
>TRBJ1-2|.|.|TRBV7-2
TGTGCCAGCAGCTTAGAAGGTACCTCAGGCCAGGGGCGGAACACCTTC
CASSLEGTSGQGRNTF
>TRBJ1-1|.|.|TRBV18
TGTGCCAGCTCACCAAGAAGGGCAGGGACTGAAGCTTTCTTT
CASSPRRAGTEAFF
>TRBJ2-3|few|.|TRBV5-6
TGTGCCAGCAGCTTGTATCCGGGAGATAGCACAGATACGCAGTATTTT
CASSLYPGDSTDTQYF
>TRBJ2-3|once|.|TRBV7-2
TGTGCCAGCAGCGCCTACGATACGCAGTATTTT
CASSAYDTQYF
>TRBJ1-3|.|.|TRBV13
TGTGCCAGCACCCTTAGGAGGGGATACTCTGGAAACACCATATATTTT
CASTLRRGYSGNTIYF
>TRBJ2-5|.|TRBD2|TRBV7-8
TGTGCCAGCAGCTTAAATCAAGCGGGGTCACAAGAGACCCAGTACTTC
CASSLNQAGSQETQYF
>TRBJ1-6|few|TRBD1|TRBV11-2
TGTGCCAGCAGCCCCAGGGCAGGGGGGAACTCCTATAATTCACCCCTCCACTTT
CASSPRAGGNSYNSPLHF
>TRBJ1-1|.|.|TRBV25-1
TGTGCCAGCACACAACAGGGATCTGAAGCTTTCTTT
CASTQQGSEAFF
>TRBJ2-3|.|.|TRBV7-2
TGTGCCAGCACCGCATCTCGGACAGATACGCAGTATTTT
CASTASRTDTQYF